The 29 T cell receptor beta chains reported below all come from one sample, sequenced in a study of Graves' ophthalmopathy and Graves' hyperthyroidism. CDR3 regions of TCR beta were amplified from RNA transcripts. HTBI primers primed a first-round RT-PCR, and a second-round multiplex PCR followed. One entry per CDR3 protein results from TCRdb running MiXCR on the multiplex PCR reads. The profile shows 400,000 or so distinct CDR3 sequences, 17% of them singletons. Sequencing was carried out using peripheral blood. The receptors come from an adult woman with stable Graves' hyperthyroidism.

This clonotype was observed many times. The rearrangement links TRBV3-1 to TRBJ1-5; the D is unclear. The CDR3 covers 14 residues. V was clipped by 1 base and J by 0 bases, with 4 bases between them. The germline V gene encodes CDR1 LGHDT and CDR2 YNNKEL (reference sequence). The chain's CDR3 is CASSQGDSNQPQHF. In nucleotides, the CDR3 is TGTGCCAGCAGCCAAGGAGATAGCAATCAGCCCCAGCATTTT.

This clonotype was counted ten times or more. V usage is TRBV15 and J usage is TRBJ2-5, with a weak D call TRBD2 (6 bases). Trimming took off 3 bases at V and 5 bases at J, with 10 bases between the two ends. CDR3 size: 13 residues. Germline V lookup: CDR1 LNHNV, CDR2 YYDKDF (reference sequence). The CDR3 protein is CATSSFAGETQYF. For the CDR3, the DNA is TGTGCCACCAGCAGTTTCGCGGGGGAGACCCAGTACTTC.

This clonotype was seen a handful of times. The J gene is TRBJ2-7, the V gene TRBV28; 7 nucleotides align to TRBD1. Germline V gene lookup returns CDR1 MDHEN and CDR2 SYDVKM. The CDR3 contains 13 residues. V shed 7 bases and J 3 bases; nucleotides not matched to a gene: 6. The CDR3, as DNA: TGTGCCAGCAAGGGCAGGGGGAACTACGAGCAGTACTTC. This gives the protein CASKGRGNYEQYF.

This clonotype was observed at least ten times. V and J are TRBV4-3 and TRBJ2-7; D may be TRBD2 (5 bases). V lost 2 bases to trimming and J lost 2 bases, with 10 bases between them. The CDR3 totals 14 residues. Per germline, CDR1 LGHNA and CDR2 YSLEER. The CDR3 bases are TGCGCCAGCAGCCAACGGGGATCAGCCTACGAGCAGTACTTC. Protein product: CASSQRGSAYEQYF.

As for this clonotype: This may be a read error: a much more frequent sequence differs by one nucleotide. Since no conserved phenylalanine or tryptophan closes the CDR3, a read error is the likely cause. The CDR3 coding sequence is TGTGCCAGCAGTTTATCCAACAGCGGCACTGAAGCTTTCTTG. This codes for CASSLSNSGTEAFL. The chain links TRBV28 to TRBJ1-1; unclear D gene. V was cut by 1 base and J by 4 bases, with 10 bases left in between. There are 14 residues in the CDR3. The germline V gene encodes CDR1 MDHEN and CDR2 SYDVKM.

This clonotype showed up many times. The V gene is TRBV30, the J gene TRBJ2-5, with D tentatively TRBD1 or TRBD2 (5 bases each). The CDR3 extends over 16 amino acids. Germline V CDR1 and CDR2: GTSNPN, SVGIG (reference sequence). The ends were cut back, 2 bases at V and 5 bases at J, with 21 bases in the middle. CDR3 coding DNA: TGTGCCTGGAGTAAAAACACAGGTCTTGAGGGGGAGACCCAGTACTTC. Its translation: CAWSKNTGLEGETQYF. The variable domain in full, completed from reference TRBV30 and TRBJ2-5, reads SQTIHQWPATLVQPVGSPLSLECTVEGTSNPNLYWYRQAAGRGLQLLFYSVGIGQISSEVPQNLSASRPQDRQFILSSKKLLLSDSGFYLCAWSKNTGLEGETQYFGPGTRLLVL.

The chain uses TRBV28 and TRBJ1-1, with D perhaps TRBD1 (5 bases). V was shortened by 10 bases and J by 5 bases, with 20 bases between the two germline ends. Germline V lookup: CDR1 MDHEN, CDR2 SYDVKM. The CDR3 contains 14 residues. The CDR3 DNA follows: TGTGCCACCTGGGACGATCCTAGCAGGACTGAAGCTTTCTTT. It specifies CATWDDPSRTEAFF.

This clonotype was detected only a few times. The CDR3 bases are TGTGCCAGCAGCTTAAAGGGGGCAGACGGCGAAGCTTTCTTT. Its translation is CASSLKGADGEAFF. The genes are TRBV7-3 and TRBJ1-1, with 7 bases that match TRBD1. This CDR3 region has 14 residues. The germline gives CDR1 SGHTA, CDR2 FQGTGA. After removal of 1 base from V and 8 bases from J, the junction contained 7 bases not matched to a gene.

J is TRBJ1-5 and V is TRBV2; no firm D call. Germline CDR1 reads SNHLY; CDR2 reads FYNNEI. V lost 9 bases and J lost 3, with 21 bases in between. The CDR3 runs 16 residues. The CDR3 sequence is CASVKFKPGVNQPQHF. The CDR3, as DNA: TGTGCCAGTGTGAAATTTAAGCCTGGGGTCAATCAGCCCCAGCATTTT. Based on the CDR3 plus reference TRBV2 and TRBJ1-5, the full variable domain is EPEVTQTPSHQVTQMGQEVILRCVPISNHLYFYWYRQILGQKVEFLVSFYNNEISEKSEIFDDQFSVERPDGSNFTLKIRSTKLEDSAMYFCASVKFKPGVNQPQHFGDGTRLSIL.

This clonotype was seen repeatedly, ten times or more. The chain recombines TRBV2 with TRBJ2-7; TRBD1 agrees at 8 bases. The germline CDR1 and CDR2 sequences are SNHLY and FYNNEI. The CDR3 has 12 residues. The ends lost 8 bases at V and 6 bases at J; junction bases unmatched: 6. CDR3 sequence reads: CASRPTGAEQYF. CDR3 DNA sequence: TGTGCCAGCCGACCGACAGGGGCCGAGCAGTACTTC.

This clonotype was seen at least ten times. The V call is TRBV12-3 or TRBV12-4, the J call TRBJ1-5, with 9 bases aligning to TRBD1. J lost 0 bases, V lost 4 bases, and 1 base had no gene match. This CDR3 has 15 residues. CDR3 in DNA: TGTGCCAGCAGTTGGGGACAGGGTAGCAATCAGCCCCAGCATTTT. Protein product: CASSWGQGSNQPQHF.

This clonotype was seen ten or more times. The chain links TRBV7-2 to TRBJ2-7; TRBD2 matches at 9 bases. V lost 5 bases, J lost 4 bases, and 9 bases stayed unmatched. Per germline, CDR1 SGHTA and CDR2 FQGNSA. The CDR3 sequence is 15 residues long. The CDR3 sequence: CASSRFSGSSYEQYF. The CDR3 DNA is TGTGCCAGCAGCCGATTTAGCGGGAGTTCTTACGAGCAGTACTTC.

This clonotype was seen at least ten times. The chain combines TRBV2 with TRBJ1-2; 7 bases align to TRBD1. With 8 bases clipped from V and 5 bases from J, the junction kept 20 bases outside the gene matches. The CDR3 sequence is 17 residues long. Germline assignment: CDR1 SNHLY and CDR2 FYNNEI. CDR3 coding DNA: TGTGCCAGCCAGGGGGACCAAACGGGGGTAGTATGGTATGGCTACACCTTC. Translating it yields CASQGDQTGVVWYGYTF.

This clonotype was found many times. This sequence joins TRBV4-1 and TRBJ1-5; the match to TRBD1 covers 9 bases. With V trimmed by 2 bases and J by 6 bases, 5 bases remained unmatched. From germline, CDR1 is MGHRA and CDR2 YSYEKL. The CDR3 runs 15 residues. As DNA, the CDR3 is TGCGCCAGCAGCCAAAGGACAGGGGCAGGTCAGCCCCAGCATTTT. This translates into CASSQRTGAGQPQHF.

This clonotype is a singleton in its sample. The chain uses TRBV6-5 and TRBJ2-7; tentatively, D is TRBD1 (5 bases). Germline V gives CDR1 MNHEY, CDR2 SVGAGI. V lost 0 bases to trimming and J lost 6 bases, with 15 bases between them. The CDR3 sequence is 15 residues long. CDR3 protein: CASSYSSLFRAEQYF. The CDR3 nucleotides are TGTGCCAGCAGTTACTCGAGTCTATTCAGGGCCGAGCAGTACTTC.

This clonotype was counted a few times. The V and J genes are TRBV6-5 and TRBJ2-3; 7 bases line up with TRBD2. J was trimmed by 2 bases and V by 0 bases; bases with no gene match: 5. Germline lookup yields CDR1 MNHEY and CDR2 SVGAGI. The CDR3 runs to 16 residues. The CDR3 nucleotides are TGTGCCAGCAGTTACTCTACTAGCGACCACACAGATACGCAGTATTTT. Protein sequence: CASSYSTSDHTDTQYF.

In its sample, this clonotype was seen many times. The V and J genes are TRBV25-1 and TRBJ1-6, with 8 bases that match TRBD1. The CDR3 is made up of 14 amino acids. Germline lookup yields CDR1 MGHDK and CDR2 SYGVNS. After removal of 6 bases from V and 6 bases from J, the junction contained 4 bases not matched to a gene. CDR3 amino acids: CASRAGGRNSPLHF. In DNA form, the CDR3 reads TGTGCCAGCAGGGCAGGGGGCCGTAATTCACCCCTCCACTTT.

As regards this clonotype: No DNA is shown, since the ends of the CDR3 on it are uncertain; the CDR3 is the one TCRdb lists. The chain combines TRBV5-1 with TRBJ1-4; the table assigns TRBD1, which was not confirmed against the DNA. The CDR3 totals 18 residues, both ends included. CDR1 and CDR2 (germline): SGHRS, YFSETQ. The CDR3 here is CASSPATVRPRGDENCFF.

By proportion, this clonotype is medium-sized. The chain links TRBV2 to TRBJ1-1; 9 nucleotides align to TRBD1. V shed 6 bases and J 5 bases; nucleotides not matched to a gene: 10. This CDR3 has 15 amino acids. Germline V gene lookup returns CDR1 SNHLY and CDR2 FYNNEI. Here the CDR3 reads CASRLPGTGRTEAFF. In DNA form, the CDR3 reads TGTGCCAGCAGGCTCCCCGGGACAGGGAGGACTGAAGCTTTCTTT.

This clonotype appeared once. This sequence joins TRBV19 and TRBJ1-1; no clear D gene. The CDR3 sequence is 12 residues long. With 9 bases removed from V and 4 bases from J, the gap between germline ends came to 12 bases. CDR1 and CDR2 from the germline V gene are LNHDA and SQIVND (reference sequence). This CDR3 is CASGRTATEAFF. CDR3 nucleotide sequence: TGTGCCAGCGGGAGGACGGCCACTGAAGCTTTCTTT. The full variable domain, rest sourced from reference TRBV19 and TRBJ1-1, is DGGITQSPKYLFRKEGQNVTLSCEQNLNHDAMYWYRQDPGQGLRLIYYSQIVNDFQKGDIAEGYSVSREKKESFPLTVTSAQKNPTAFYLCASGRTATEAFFGQGTRLTVV.

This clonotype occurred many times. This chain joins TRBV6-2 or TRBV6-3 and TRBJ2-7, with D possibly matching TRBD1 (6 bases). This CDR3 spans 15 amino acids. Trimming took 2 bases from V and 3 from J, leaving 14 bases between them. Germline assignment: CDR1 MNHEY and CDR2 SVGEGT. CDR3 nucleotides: TGTGCCAGCAGTTACGAATGGGGGCGCTTCTACGAGCAGTACTTC. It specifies CASSYEWGRFYEQYF.

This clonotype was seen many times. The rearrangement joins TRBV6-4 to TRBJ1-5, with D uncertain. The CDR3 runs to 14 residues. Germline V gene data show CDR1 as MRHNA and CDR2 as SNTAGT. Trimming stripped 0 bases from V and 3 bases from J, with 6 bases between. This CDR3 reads CASSDSGHNQPQHF. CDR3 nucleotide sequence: TGTGCCAGCAGTGACTCCGGCCACAATCAGCCCCAGCATTTT.

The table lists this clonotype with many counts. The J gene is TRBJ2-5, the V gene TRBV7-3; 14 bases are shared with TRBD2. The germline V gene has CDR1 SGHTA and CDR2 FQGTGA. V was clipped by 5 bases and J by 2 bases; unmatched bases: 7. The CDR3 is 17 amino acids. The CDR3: CASSKGTSGSGQETQYF. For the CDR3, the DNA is TGTGCCAGCAGCAAAGGGACTAGCGGGAGTGGGCAAGAGACCCAGTACTTC.

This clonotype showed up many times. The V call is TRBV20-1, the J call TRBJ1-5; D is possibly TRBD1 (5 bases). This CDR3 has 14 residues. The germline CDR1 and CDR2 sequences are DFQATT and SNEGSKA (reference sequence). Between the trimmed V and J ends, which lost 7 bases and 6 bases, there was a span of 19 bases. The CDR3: CSVRSGGERQPQHF. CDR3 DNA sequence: TGCAGTGTAAGGTCTGGAGGGGAGCGTCAGCCCCAGCATTTT.

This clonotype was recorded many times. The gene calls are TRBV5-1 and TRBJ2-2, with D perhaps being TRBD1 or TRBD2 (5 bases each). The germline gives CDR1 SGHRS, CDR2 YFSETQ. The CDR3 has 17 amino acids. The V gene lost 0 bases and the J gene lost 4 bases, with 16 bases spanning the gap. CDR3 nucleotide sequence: TGCGCCAGCAGCTTGGGTACTAGGGGCGGTGGCACCGGGGAGCTGTTTTTT. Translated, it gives CASSLGTRGGGTGELFF.

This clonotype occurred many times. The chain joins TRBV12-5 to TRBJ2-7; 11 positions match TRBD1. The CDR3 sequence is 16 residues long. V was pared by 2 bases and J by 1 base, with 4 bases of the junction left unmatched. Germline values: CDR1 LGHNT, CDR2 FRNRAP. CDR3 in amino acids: CASGLPGQGASYEQYF. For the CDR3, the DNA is TGTGCTAGTGGTTTGCCAGGACAGGGGGCTTCCTACGAGCAGTACTTC.

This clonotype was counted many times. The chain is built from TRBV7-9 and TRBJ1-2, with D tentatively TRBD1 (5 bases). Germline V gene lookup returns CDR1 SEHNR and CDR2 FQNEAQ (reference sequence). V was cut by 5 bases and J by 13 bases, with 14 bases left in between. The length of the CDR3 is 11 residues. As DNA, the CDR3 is TGTGCCAGCAGCAAAGGGGCCCCCTCCACCTTC. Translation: CASSKGAPSTF.

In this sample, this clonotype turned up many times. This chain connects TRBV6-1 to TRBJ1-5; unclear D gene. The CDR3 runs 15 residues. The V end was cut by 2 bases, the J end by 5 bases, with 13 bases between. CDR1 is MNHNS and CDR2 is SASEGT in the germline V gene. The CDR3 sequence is CASSEKGGSYQPQHF. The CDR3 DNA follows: TGTGCCAGCAGTGAAAAGGGCGGATCATATCAGCCCCAGCATTTT.

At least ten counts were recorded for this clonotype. The CDR3 coding sequence is TGCGCCAGCAGCTTGATGATGCAGGGCTACGAGCAGTACTTC. It translates to CASSLMMQGYEQYF. The V and J genes are TRBV5-1 and TRBJ2-7; D may be TRBD1 (5 bases). The germline V and J ends were trimmed by 1 base and 3 bases, with 11 bases remaining between them. The CDR3 sequence is 14 residues long. The V gene's germline CDR1 is SGHRS and CDR2 YFSETQ.